The rows below give T cell receptor beta chains drawn from one sample of a study of response to subunit inactivated influenza vaccine. TCRdb re-analysed the RT-PCR reads in MiXCR, keeping a single row per CDR3 protein. This sample has fewer than 400,000 distinct CDR3 sequences, with 21% found just once. Sequenced material: PBMCs from blood, taken less than 22 months after vaccination. The receptors originated from a man aged 45-69 years who received an inactivated influenza vaccine. The CDR3 runs from the conserved cysteine through the conserved F or W. The order of the fields is V gene, CDR3 protein.

TRBV28	CASWGGGRPQETQYF
TRBV13	CASSLGRSGYQPQHF
TRBV20-1	CSARRGASTF
TRBV4-1	CASSRGTGPNEKLFF
TRBV12-3/TRBV12-4	CASSLGYTGGLQETQYF
TRBV30	CAWSWGGQGAADTQYF
TRBV28	CASSRSAGRPYNEQFF
TRBV25-1	CASSERTLYQETQYF
TRBV27	CASSPRGVRGEKLFF
TRBV12-3/TRBV12-4	CASSLRKPSSYEQYF
TRBV10-2	CASTNPGEPYNSPLHF
TRBV5-1	CASSAGTSGRAYEQYF
TRBV20-1	CSANRDRTYEQYF
TRBV15	CATSRLKGQGSQPQHF
TRBV28	CASSSGDRAEKLFF
TRBV20-1	CSAGKRLGGFQPQHF
TRBV7-9	CASTSQGVSGNTIYF
TRBV10-3	CAISEGTQQYF
TRBV4-2	CASSQAGGRANSPLHF
TRBV24-1	CATSGQGSYNEQFF
TRBV5-1	CASSLGQGRISYGYTF
TRBV7-8	CASSWEANTEAFF
TRBV4-1	CASSQKTGYTEAFF
TRBV13	CASSPEDRGNMGEAFF
TRBV15	CATSRDLRPDTF
TRBV12-3/TRBV12-4	CASSLGGVGFF
TRBV20-1	CSARVTGSYEQFF
TRBV12-3/TRBV12-4	CASSLGRNYTF
TRBV20-1	CSAYSQVSSYNEQFF
TRBV12-3/TRBV12-4	CASRTTNLPQGGDTEAFF
TRBV20-1	CSARDIQGVTTEALF
TRBV5-4	CASSSTSLAGQLNEQFF
TRBV6-1	CATSRGGPTTNEKLFF
TRBV20-1	CSASAAGPNEKLFF
TRBV7-2	CASSLAETGELFF
TRBV4-3	CASSQDIAGAVVQFF
TRBV14	CASSPPWSGVNTGELFF
TRBV5-6	CASSRPGQANEKLFF
TRBV12-3/TRBV12-4	CASSLARRASGESSYNEQFF
TRBV15	CATSRDTAQLGYNEQFF
TRBV5-1	CASSFGGQTYEQYF
TRBV27	CASRRGSGSSYNEQFF
TRBV10-3	CATRQGVGELFF
TRBV4-1	CASSQVAGDKNTIYF
TRBV7-2	CASSLMGDRGNYGYTF
TRBV7-9	CASSLGKPGRGNSPLHF
TRBV6-1	CASSMGQASNEKLFF
TRBV6-6	CAARGSGANVLTF
TRBV6-1	CASTHRQGITEAFF
TRBV7-9	CASSPGQGAEKLFF
TRBV7-2	CASSGTRSTQYF
TRBV7-3	CASSRDFNTDTQYF